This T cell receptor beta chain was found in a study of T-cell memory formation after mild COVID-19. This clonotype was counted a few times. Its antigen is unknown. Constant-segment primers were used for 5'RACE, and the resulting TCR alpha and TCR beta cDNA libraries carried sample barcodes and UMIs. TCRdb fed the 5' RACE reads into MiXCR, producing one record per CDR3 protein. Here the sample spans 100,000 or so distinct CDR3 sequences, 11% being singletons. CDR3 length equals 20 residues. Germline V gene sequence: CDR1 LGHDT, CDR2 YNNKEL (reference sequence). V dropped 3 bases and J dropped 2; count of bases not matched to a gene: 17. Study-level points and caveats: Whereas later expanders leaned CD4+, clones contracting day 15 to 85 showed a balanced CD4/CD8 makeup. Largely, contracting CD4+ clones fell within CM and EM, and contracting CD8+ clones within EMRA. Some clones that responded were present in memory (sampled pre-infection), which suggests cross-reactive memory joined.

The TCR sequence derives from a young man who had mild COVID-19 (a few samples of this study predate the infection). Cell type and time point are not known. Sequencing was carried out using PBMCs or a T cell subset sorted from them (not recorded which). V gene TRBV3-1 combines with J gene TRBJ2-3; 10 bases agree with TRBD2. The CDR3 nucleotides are TGTGCCAGCAGCCAGGGAATCAATACTAGCGGGGAGGCGGCCACAGATACGCAGTATTTT. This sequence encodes CASSQGINTSGEAATDTQYF.